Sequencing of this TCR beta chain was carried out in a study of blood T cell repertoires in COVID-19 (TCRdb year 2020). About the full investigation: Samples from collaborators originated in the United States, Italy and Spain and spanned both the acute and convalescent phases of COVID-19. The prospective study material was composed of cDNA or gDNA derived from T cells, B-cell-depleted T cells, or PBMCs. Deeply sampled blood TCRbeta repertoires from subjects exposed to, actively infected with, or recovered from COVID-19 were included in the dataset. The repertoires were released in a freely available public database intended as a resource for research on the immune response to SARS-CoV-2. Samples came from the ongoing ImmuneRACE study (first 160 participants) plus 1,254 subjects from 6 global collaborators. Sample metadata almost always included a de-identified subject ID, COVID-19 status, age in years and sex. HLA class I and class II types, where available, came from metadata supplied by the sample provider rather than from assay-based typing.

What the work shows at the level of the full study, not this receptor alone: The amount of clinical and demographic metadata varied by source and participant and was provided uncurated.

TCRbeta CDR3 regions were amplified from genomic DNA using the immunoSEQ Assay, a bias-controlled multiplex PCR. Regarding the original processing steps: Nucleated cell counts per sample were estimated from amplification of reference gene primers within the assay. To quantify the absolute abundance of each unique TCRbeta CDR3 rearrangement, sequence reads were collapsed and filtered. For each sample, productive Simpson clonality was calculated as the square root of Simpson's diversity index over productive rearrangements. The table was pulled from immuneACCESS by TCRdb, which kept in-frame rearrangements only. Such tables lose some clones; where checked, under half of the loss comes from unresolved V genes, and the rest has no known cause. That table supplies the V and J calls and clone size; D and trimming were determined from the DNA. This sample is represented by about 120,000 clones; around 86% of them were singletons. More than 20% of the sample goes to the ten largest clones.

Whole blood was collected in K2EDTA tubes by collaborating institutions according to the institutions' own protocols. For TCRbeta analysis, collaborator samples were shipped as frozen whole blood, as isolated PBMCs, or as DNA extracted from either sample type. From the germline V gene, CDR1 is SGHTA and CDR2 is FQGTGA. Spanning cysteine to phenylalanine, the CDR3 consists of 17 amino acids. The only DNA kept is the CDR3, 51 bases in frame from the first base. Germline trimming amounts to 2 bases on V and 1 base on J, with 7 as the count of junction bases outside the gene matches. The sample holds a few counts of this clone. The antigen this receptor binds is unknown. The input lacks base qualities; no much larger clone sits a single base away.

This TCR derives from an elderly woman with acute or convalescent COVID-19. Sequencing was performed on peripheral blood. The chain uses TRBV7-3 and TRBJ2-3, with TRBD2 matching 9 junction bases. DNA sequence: TGTGCCAGCAGCTTACGTCCCCCTAGCGGGGGCACAGATACGCAGTATTTT. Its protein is CASSLRPPSGGTDTQYF.